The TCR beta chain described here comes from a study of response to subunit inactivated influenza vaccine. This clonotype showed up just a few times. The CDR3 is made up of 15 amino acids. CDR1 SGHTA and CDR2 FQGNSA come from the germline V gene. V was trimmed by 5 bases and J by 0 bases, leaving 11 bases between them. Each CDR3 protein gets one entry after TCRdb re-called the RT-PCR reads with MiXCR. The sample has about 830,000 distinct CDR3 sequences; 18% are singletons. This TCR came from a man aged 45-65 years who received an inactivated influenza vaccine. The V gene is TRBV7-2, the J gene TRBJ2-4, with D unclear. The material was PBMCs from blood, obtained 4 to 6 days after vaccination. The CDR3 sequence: CASSPSDLAKNIQYF. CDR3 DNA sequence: TGTGCCAGCAGCCCCAGTGACCTAGCCAAAAACATTCAGTACTTC.